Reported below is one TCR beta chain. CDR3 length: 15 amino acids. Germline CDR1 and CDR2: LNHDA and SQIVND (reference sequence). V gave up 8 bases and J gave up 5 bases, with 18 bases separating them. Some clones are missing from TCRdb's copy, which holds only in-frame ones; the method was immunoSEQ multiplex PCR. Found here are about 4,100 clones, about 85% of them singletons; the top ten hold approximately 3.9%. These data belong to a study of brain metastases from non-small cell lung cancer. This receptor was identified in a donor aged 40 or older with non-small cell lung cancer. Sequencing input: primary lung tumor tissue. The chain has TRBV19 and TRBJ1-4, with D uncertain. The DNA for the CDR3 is TGTGCCAGTCAACCGTTGGGCACCTGGAATGAAAAACTGTTTTTT. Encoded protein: CASQPLGTWNEKLFF.